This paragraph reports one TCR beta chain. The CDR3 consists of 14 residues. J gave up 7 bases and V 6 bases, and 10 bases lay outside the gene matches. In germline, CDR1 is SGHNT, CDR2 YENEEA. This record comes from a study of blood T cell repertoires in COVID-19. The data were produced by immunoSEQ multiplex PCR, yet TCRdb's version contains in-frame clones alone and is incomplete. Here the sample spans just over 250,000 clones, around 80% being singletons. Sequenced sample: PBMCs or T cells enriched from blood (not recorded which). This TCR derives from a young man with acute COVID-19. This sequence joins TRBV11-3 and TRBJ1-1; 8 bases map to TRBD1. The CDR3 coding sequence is TGTGCCAGCAGTGGGGACAGGAGGTCTTTTGAAGCTTTCTTT. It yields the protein CASSGDRRSFEAFF.